This T cell receptor beta chain was identified in a study of response to subunit inactivated influenza vaccine. Study outcomes and limitations: The authors proposed limited new T cell recruitment per seasonal influenza vaccination.

V was clipped by 3 bases and J by 0 bases, with 9 bases between them. CDR1 is KGHSH and CDR2 is LQKENI in the germline V gene. CDR3 length: 16 amino acids. In its sample, this clonotype was seen a few times. Its antigen is unknown. Each CDR3 protein is one row after TCRdb ran MiXCR on the RT-PCR reads. The table shows approximately 700,000 distinct CDR3 sequences, with approximately 15% occurring only once. This chain joins TRBV18 and TRBJ2-6; D unresolved. The material was PBMCs from blood, obtained less than 15 days before vaccination. The TCR sequence derives from a man aged 50-60 years who received an inactivated influenza vaccine. The CDR3 nucleotides read TGTGCCAGCTCACCGGTCCGTATCTCTGGGGCCAACGTCCTGACTTTC. It yields the protein CASSPVRISGANVLTF.